Below, one TCR beta chain is given with its context. Participant reports of clinical history set cohort assignment. Trimming cost V 3 bases and J 5 bases, with 17 bases left between them. The CDR3 loop spans 15 amino acids. CDR1 and CDR2 from the germline V gene are KGHSH and LQKENI. The sample comes from a study of blood T cell repertoires in COVID-19. Study background: Spain, Italy and the United States supplied samples that represented acute and convalescent COVID-19. PBMCs, B-cell-depleted T cells, or T cells were the source of the cDNA or gDNA that made up the material.

The protocol was immunoSEQ multiplex PCR, while the TCRdb copy is restricted to in-frame clones and leaves out a portion. The repertoire holds roughly 200,000 clones, with roughly 83% as singletons. V and J are TRBV18 and TRBJ2-7, with D possibly TRBD2 on 6 matching bases. The sequence was obtained from a man aged 35 to 55 with acute COVID-19. Sequenced material: PBMCs or T cells enriched from blood (not recorded which). The CDR3 loop is CASSPLSGLSHEQYF. The CDR3 nucleotides are TGTGCCAGCTCACCTCTTTCTGGACTAAGCCACGAGCAGTACTTC.